One and the same sample provided the 28 T cell receptor beta chains below, sequenced in a study of blood T cell repertoires in COVID-19. Repertoires were generated with immunoSEQ multiplex PCR, while TCRdb's copy carries only in-frame clones and drops some. This sample has about 59,000 clones, with around 81% found just once. What was sequenced was peripheral blood. Every receptor here comes from a woman of 80 years or more with active or convalescent COVID-19.

This clone was detected only a few times. The chain recombines TRBV28 with TRBJ1-6; D gene uncertain. V was trimmed by 10 bases and J by 6 bases, leaving 13 bases between them. The length of the CDR3 is 13 residues. Germline lookup yields CDR1 MDHEN and CDR2 SYDVKM. Written as DNA, the CDR3 is TGTGCCACCACGCGGGCAAGTAATTCACCCCTCCACTTT. The encoded protein is CATTRASNSPLHF.

The chain recombines TRBV11-2 with TRBJ2-3; 11 positions match TRBD2. The germline gives CDR1 SGHAT, CDR2 FQNNGV. After removal of 5 bases from V and 6 bases from J, the junction contained 16 bases not matched to a gene. This CDR3 region has 18 residues. The CDR3 DNA reads TGTGCCAGCAGCCCGACGACGGCTTCTAGCGGGGGGAGGGATACGCAGTATTTT. Protein product: CASSPTTASSGGRDTQYF.

The chain recombines TRBV3-1 (or the pseudogene TRBV3-2) with TRBJ1-6; D may be TRBD1 (6 bases). CDR3 length: 17 residues. Germline V gives CDR1 LGHDT, CDR2 YNNKEL (reference sequence). The V end lost 0 bases, the J end lost 7 bases, and 16 bases lay between the germline ends. The DNA of the CDR3 is TGTGCCAGCAGCCAAGAGGGATCAGGGGCAGGGAATTCACCCCTCCACTTT. It translates to CASSQEGSGAGNSPLHF.

This clone was counted only a few times. The V gene is TRBV5-1, the J gene TRBJ2-3; 8 nucleotides align to TRBD2. Germline V gene data show CDR1 as SGHRS and CDR2 as YFSETQ. This CDR3 is 17 amino acids long. Germline trimming cut 0 bases from V and 2 bases from J; bases unmatched to any gene: 8. The CDR3 bases are TGCGCCAGCAGCTTGGTAGTTAGCGGGGAATACACAGATACGCAGTATTTT. Protein: CASSLVVSGEYTDTQYF.

V and J are TRBV6-1 and TRBJ2-1; tentative D call: TRBD1 (5 bases). The germline V gene encodes CDR1 MNHNS and CDR2 SASEGT. Between the trimmed V and J ends, which lost 2 bases and 5 bases, there was a span of 7 bases. This CDR3 has 13 amino acids. The CDR3 DNA is TGTGCCAGCAGTGAATCCAGGGACAATGAGCAGTTCTTC. Translated: CASSESRDNEQFF.

In this sample, this clone turned up once. The chain uses TRBV3-1 (or the pseudogene TRBV3-2) and TRBJ2-6, with D possibly being TRBD1 (6 bases). Germline V gene sequence: CDR1 LGHDT, CDR2 YNNKEL (reference sequence). Trimming pared 6 bases from V and 3 bases from J, leaving 12 bases between. The CDR3 consists of 15 residues. CDR3 DNA: TGTGCCAGCAGTACAGGGAAAGGTGGGGCCAACGTCCTGACTTTC. Protein product: CASSTGKGGANVLTF.

In this sample, this clone turned up a few times. The J gene is TRBJ2-7, the V gene TRBV5-6; D unresolved. CDR1 is SGHDT and CDR2 is YYEEEE in the germline V gene. The CDR3 is 14 residues long. Trimming shortened V by 0 bases and J by 1 base, and 8 bases separated the two germline ends. Written as DNA, the CDR3 is TGTGCCAGCAGCTTGGCTGGGCTGTCCTACGAGCAGTACTTC. The encoded protein is CASSLAGLSYEQYF.

The chain is built from TRBV2 and TRBJ1-1; perhaps TRBD1 as D (5 bases). With 2 bases removed from V and 7 bases from J, the gap between germline ends came to 14 bases. The CDR3 has 14 amino acids. CDR1 is SNHLY, CDR2 FYNNEI, per germline. The CDR3 spells CASSESQGVIEAFF. CDR3 sequence (DNA): TGTGCCAGCAGTGAAAGTCAGGGTGTGATTGAAGCTTTCTTT.

The rearrangement links TRBV12-3 or TRBV12-4 to TRBJ1-5; 7 nucleotides agree with TRBD1. The CDR3 totals 13 residues. V lost 7 bases and J lost 7; bases outside the gene matches: 7. The CDR3 region has the DNA TGTGCCAGCACAATACAGGGGAGGCAGCCCCAGCATTTT. It yields the protein CASTIQGRQPQHF.

The rearrangement joins TRBV6-4 to TRBJ2-2; 10 bases line up with TRBD1. The V segment lost 6 bases and the J segment 4 bases; nucleotides outside the gene matches: 5. The CDR3 contains 15 residues. Germline values: CDR1 MRHNA, CDR2 SNTAGT. Here the CDR3 reads CASSPRDRGTGELFF. The DNA for the CDR3 is TGTGCCAGCAGCCCCCGGGACAGGGGCACCGGGGAGCTGTTTTTT.

V gene TRBV5-1 combines with J gene TRBJ1-3, with 7 bases that match TRBD1. CDR3 size: 17 residues. V was clipped by 1 base and J by 0 bases; unmatched bases: 7. CDR1 and CDR2 (germline): SGHRS, YFSETQ. CDR3 sequence: CASSLRTGVVSGNTIYF. The CDR3 DNA follows: TGCGCCAGCAGCTTGCGGACAGGCGTTGTCTCTGGAAACACCATATATTTT.

This chain connects TRBV7-3 to TRBJ2-3; 8 bases agree with TRBD1. The germline V gene has CDR1 SGHTA and CDR2 FQGTGA. The CDR3 runs to 14 residues. V dropped 3 bases and J dropped 5; count of bases not matched to a gene: 4. This CDR3 is CASSFGTGGDTQYF. CDR3 nucleotide sequence: TGTGCCAGCAGCTTTGGGACAGGCGGAGATACGCAGTATTTT.

The rearrangement joins TRBV6-2 or TRBV6-3 to TRBJ1-1, with D maybe TRBD1 (5 bases). This CDR3 is 15 amino acids long. Germline CDR1 reads MNHEY; CDR2 reads SVGEGT. Trimming took off 6 bases at V and 7 bases at J, with 21 bases between the two ends. This CDR3 reads CASSLRQPGVGEAFF. CDR3 nucleotide sequence: TGTGCCAGCAGCCTACGACAGCCGGGGGTTGGTGAAGCTTTCTTT.

The chain recombines TRBV6-2 or TRBV6-3 with TRBJ2-2; TRBD2 matches at 7 bases. This CDR3 spans 15 amino acids. The V gene end was trimmed by 2 bases and the J gene end by 5 bases; junction bases not matched to a gene: 5. Germline V CDR1 and CDR2: MNHEY, SVGEGT. CDR3 sequence reads: CASSYERGWTGELFF. The CDR3, as DNA: TGTGCCAGCAGTTACGAGCGGGGTTGGACCGGGGAGCTGTTTTTT.

The chain employs TRBV14 and TRBJ1-3, with a possible D match to TRBD1 (6 bases). Germline-derived CDR1 and CDR2 are SGHDN and FVKESK. V was pared by 4 bases and J by 1 base, with 11 bases between. The length of the CDR3 is 15 residues. CDR3 amino acids: CASSPQGGSGNTIYF. Here the CDR3 DNA reads TGTGCCAGCAGCCCACAAGGGGGTTCTGGAAACACCATATATTTT.

This clone has just a few counts. The chain combines TRBV10-3 with TRBJ2-2; the D gene is possibly TRBD1 (6 bases). Looked up from germline, CDR1 is ENHRY and CDR2 is SYGVKD. The CDR3 loop spans 18 amino acids. Trimming stripped 3 bases from V and 2 bases from J, with 19 bases between. DNA of the CDR3: TGTGCCATCAGTGACTCGAACCGGGACATGACTAACACCGGGGAGCTGTTTTTT. As protein: CAISDSNRDMTNTGELFF.

The V gene is TRBV28, the J gene TRBJ2-7, with 15 positions matching TRBD2. This CDR3 has 18 residues. V lost 3 bases to trimming and J lost 2 bases; unmatched junction nucleotides: 8. Germline loops: CDR1 MDHEN, CDR2 SYDVKM. CDR3 coding DNA: TGTGCCAGCAGTTTGGACCCGGGACTAGCGGGGGGCCCCTACGAGCAGTACTTC. Its translation is CASSLDPGLAGGPYEQYF. Combining the CDR3 with reference TRBV28 and TRBJ2-7 gives the whole variable domain DVKVTQSSRYLVKRTGEKVFLECVQDMDHENMFWYRQDPGLGLRLIYFSYDVKMKEKGDIPEGYSVSREKKERFSLILESASTNQTSMYLCASSLDPGLAGGPYEQYFGPGTRLTVT.

This chain's CDR3 is CASSSGSPYEQYF. CDR3 coding DNA: TGTGCCAGCTCGTCAGGTTCTCCCTACGAGCAGTACTTC. The rearrangement joins TRBV18 to TRBJ2-7; no clear D. V shed 6 bases and J shed 2 bases, with 11 bases lying between them. The CDR3 is 13 residues long. CDR1 KGHSH and CDR2 LQKENI come from the germline V gene.

V is TRBV7-9 and J is TRBJ1-1; tentative D call: TRBD1 (6 bases). V shed 2 bases and J shed 4 bases, with 11 bases lying between them. CDR1 and CDR2 from the germline V gene are SEHNR and FQNEAQ (reference sequence). This CDR3 is built from 14 residues. CDR3 sequence (DNA): TGTGCCAGCAGCTTAAGGGCAGGGGTCACTGAAGCTTTCTTT. Encoded protein: CASSLRAGVTEAFF.

J is TRBJ1-1 and V is TRBV6-6; D is perhaps TRBD1 (5 bases). Germline V gene lookup returns CDR1 MNHNY and CDR2 SVGAGI (reference sequence). Trimming pared 2 bases from V and 1 base from J, leaving 11 bases between. The CDR3 is 15 amino acids. The CDR3 protein is CASSYPLGQNTEAFF. The DNA of the CDR3 is TGTGCCAGCAGTTACCCCCTTGGACAGAACACTGAAGCTTTCTTT.

As concerns this clone: Sequence at one end of the junction differs from germline and may be a read error. The chain has TRBV7-3 and TRBJ2-3; D call uncertain. CDR3 length: 13 residues. Germline values: CDR1 SGHTA, CDR2 FQGTGA. The CDR3 loop is CASSLTQQDTQYF. CDR3 nucleotide sequence: TGTGCCAGCAGCCTAACACAGCAAGATACGCAGTATTTT. Based on the CDR3 plus reference TRBV7-3 and TRBJ2-3, the full variable domain is GAGVSQTPSNKVTEKGKYVELRCDPISGHTALYWYRQSLGQGPEFLIYFQGTGAADDSGLPNDRFFAVRPEGSVSTLKIQRTERGDSAVYLCASSLTQQDTQYFGPGTRLTVL.

CDR3 sequence: CASSSLGGPAGELFF. CDR3 DNA sequence: TGTGCCAGCAGTAGCCTCGGGGGGCCAGCCGGGGAGCTGTTTTTT. The chain is built from TRBV28 and TRBJ2-2; maybe TRBD2 (7 bases). Germline loops: CDR1 MDHEN, CDR2 SYDVKM. The CDR3 totals 15 residues. V lost 5 bases, J lost 6 bases, and 16 bases lay in between.

The chain is built from TRBV5-3 and TRBJ1-4; no firm D call. TRBV5-3 is sorted into the ORF group, with uncertain function. This CDR3 comprises 18 residues. V lost 4 bases, J lost 4 bases, and 23 bases lay in between. The CDR3 is CARSLVDPTLAGNEKLFF. The CDR3 region has the DNA TGTGCCAGAAGCCTAGTAGATCCGACCCTAGCGGGTAATGAAAAACTGTTTTTT.

There are a few counts of this clone. CDR3 nucleotides: TGTGCCAGTAGTTCTAGACAGGCGAACACTGAAGCTTTCTTT. Translating it yields CASSSRQANTEAFF. The chain couples TRBV19 to TRBJ1-1, with D possibly matching TRBD1 (6 bases). CDR3 size: 14 residues. The V gene lost 5 bases and the J gene lost 1 base, with 11 bases spanning the gap. Germline loops: CDR1 LNHDA, CDR2 SQIVND (reference sequence).

This chain links TRBV10-3 with TRBJ2-3, with D maybe TRBD1 (5 bases). The CDR3 covers 15 residues. Germline loops: CDR1 ENHRY, CDR2 SYGVKD. Trimming took 4 bases from V and 0 from J, leaving 11 bases between them. The CDR3 bases are TGTGCCATCAGTGTTGGGGCGGCCAGCACAGATACGCAGTATTTT. Its protein is CAISVGAASTDTQYF.

The genes are TRBV28 and TRBJ1-1, with D hard to call. Deletions cut 7 bases from V and 1 base from J, with 10 bases between. CDR1 is MDHEN and CDR2 is SYDVKM in the germline V gene. The CDR3 consists of 13 residues. CDR3 loop: CASIEFTNTEAFF. CDR3 bases: TGTGCCAGCATCGAGTTTACGAACACTGAAGCTTTCTTT.

This chain links TRBV14 with TRBJ2-3; 11 nucleotides match TRBD2. CDR3 length equals 16 residues. Germline V lookup: CDR1 SGHDN, CDR2 FVKESK. V was clipped by 4 bases and J by 3 bases; unmatched bases: 6. The CDR3 reads CASSPLLAGGTDTQYF. The DNA of the CDR3 is TGTGCCAGCAGCCCACTCCTAGCGGGGGGTACAGATACGCAGTATTTT.

The gene calls are TRBV28 and TRBJ1-2, with 9 positions matching TRBD1. Trimming removed 6 bases from V and 8 bases from J; junction bases left unmatched: 13. The CDR3 totals 15 residues. Germline values: CDR1 MDHEN, CDR2 SYDVKM. The CDR3 bases are TGTGCCAGCAGCCAACCGGGACAGGGTTTTCGAGGCTACACCTTC. Its translation: CASSQPGQGFRGYTF.